Listed below are T cell receptor beta chains from one sample, sequenced in a study of T cell responses to AZD1222 COVID-19 vaccine. The method was immunoSEQ multiplex PCR; TCRdb's version includes in-frame clones alone and lacks a portion of them. There are hundreds of thousands of clones in the sample; about 92% occur only once, and around 1% lies in the top ten. Specimen: peripheral blood, collected on day 0 of MenACWY control vaccination. Source of these receptors: an adult in good health. CDR3s include the opening cysteine and the closing phenylalanine or tryptophan. D genes are given only for firm matches. The size of a clone is reported for some rows only, either as once, few or many, or as a class for expanded clones.

cdr3_aa	cdr3_nt	d_call	v_call	j_call	cdr3_length	clone_size
CAISDLVAGGTDTQYF	TGTGCCATCAGTGATCTGGTAGCGGGGGGCACAGATACGCAGTATTTT	TRBD2	TRBV10-3	TRBJ2-3	16	.
CASNFPGSYNEQFF	TGTGCCAGTAACTTTCCGGGGTCCTACAATGAGCAGTTCTTC	.	TRBV6-5	TRBJ2-1	14	.
CASRPPGSGYEQYF	TGTGCCAGCAGGCCGCCGGGATCTGGCTACGAGCAGTACTTC	.	TRBV28	TRBJ2-7	14	.
CASSLRAGADGYTF	TGTGCCAGCAGCTTACGGGCAGGGGCGGATGGCTACACCTTC	.	TRBV7-9	TRBJ1-2	14	.
CASARGGSQETQYF	TGTGCCAGCGCGAGGGGGGGGAGCCAAGAGACCCAGTACTTC	.	TRBV6-5	TRBJ2-5	14	.
CASNRDRADGYTF	TGCGCCAGCAACCGGGACAGGGCGGATGGCTACACCTTC	TRBD1	TRBV10-2	TRBJ1-2	13	.
CASSLLGNGESTEAFF	TGTGCCAGCAGCTTGTTGGGCAATGGGGAAAGTACTGAAGCTTTCTTT	.	TRBV7-8	TRBJ1-1	16	.
CASSSPGQGADGYTF	TGTGCCAGCAGTTCCCCGGGACAGGGGGCCGATGGCTACACCTTC	TRBD1	TRBV28	TRBJ1-2	15	once
CASSFVYIGLNTEAFF	TGTGCCAGCAGTTTCGTCTACATTGGACTCAACACTGAAGCTTTCTTT	.	TRBV27	TRBJ1-1	16	.
CASSQPETGGPNTEAFF	TGTGCCAGCAGCCAACCCGAGACAGGGGGTCCGAACACTGAAGCTTTCTTT	TRBD1	TRBV3-1/TRBV3-2	TRBJ1-1	17	.
CASALLAGGQDEQYF	TGTGCTAGTGCCCTTCTAGCGGGGGGGCAGGACGAGCAGTACTTC	TRBD2	TRBV12-5	TRBJ2-7	15	.
CASSPTGGEKLFF	TGTGCCAGCAGCCCGACTGGGGGTGAAAAACTGTTTTTT	.	TRBV3-1/TRBV3-2	TRBJ1-4	13	.
CASSEQGRHTEAFF	TGTGCCAGCAGTGAACAGGGCAGGCACACTGAAGCTTTCTTT	.	TRBV2	TRBJ1-1	14	.
CASSLRGDRGSGELFF	TGCGCCAGCAGCTTAAGAGGGGACCGGGGGAGCGGGGAGCTGTTTTTT	.	TRBV5-1	TRBJ2-2	16	once
CASALRGNYGYTF	TGTGCCAGCGCCTTGAGAGGGAACTATGGCTACACCTTC	.	TRBV28	TRBJ1-2	13	.
CASSLALMGRRPETQYF	TGCGCCAGCAGCTTGGCCTTGATGGGGCGCCGACCGGAGACCCAGTACTTC	.	TRBV5-1	TRBJ2-5	17	.
CASGLFTGEQFF	TGTGCTAGTGGGTTATTTACAGGGGAACAGTTCTTC	TRBD1	TRBV12-5	TRBJ2-1	12	once
CASSLSDSRGAEAFF	TGTGCCAGCAGCTTAAGTGACAGCCGGGGAGCTGAAGCTTTCTTT	.	TRBV7-2	TRBJ1-1	15	.
CASRGGPESGDTQYF	TGTGCCAGTAGGGGGGGCCCTGAGAGCGGAGATACGCAGTATTTT	.	TRBV28	TRBJ2-3	15	.
CASSQSWQGNNQPQHF	TGTGCCAGCAGCCAGAGTTGGCAGGGGAATAATCAGCCCCAGCATTTT	.	TRBV3-1/TRBV3-2	TRBJ1-5	16	.
CASSFSTSGNTIYF	TGTGCCAGCAGTTTTTCCACCTCTGGAAACACCATATATTTT	.	TRBV28	TRBJ1-3	14	few
CAIGPNTGELFF	TGTGCCATCGGGCCAAACACCGGGGAGCTGTTTTTT	.	TRBV10-3	TRBJ2-2	12	.
CSASGPGTEAFF	TGCAGTGCTAGTGGGCCCGGGACTGAAGCTTTCTTT	.	TRBV20-1	TRBJ1-1	12	.
CASSVTSGGASTDTQYF	TGTGCCAGCAGCGTCACTAGCGGGGGGGCAAGCACAGATACGCAGTATTTT	TRBD2	TRBV9	TRBJ2-3	17	.
CASSLVSSLHF	TGTGCCAGCAGTTTAGTTTCTTCTCTCCACTTT	.	TRBV12-3/TRBV12-4	TRBJ1-6	11	.
CASSPERGYYEQYF	TGCGCCAGCAGCCCGGAACGGGGTTACTACGAGCAGTACTTC	.	TRBV4-3	TRBJ2-7	14	.
CASSSRRQLTSNQPQHF	TGTGCCAGCAGTTCCCGGCGACAGCTGACTAGCAATCAGCCCCAGCATTTT	.	TRBV6-2/TRBV6-3	TRBJ1-5	17	.
CSVEGLAAGELFF	TGCAGCGTCGAGGGACTAGCAGCCGGGGAGCTGTTTTTT	TRBD2	TRBV29-1	TRBJ2-2	13	.
CASSPGGTGRNTEAFF	TGCGCCAGCAGCCCAGGCGGGACAGGAAGGAACACTGAAGCTTTCTTT	TRBD1	TRBV5-1	TRBJ1-1	16	.
CASSEPKRGQGTFF	TGTGCCAGCAGTGAACCCAAGAGGGGACAGGGAACTTTCTTT	TRBD1	TRBV2	TRBJ1-1	14	.
CASSWPTGGREKLFF	TGTGCCAGCAGCTGGCCAACAGGGGGCCGTGAAAAACTGTTTTTT	TRBD1	TRBV7-9	TRBJ1-4	15	.
CASGLAGTPGQPQHF	TGTGCTAGTGGTTTGGCCGGGACCCCAGGTCAGCCCCAGCATTTT	.	TRBV12-5	TRBJ1-5	15	.
CASSLVKGLTEAFF	TGCGCCAGCAGCTTGGTTAAGGGACTAACTGAAGCTTTCTTT	.	TRBV5-1	TRBJ1-1	14	.
CASRDSRNQPQHF	TGTGCCAGCCGTGACAGTCGCAATCAGCCCCAGCATTTT	.	TRBV18	TRBJ1-5	13	.
CASSPEFGNQPQHF	TGTGCCAGCAGCCCGGAGTTCGGCAATCAGCCCCAGCATTTT	.	TRBV11-2	TRBJ1-5	14	.
CASKAGGPVTDTQYF	TGTGCCAGCAAAGCGGGGGGGCCTGTCACAGATACGCAGTATTTT	TRBD2	TRBV6-5	TRBJ2-3	15	.
CASSLAGAYNEQFF	TGTGCCAGCAGCTTAGCGGGGGCGTACAATGAGCAGTTCTTC	TRBD2	TRBV6-5	TRBJ2-1	14	.
CASSLSRSGQETQYF	TGTGCCAGCAGTTTATCGAGGTCAGGTCAAGAGACCCAGTACTTC	.	TRBV27	TRBJ2-5	15	.
CASSQDPHGGGGTEAFF	TGTGCCAGCAGCCAAGATCCCCACGGGGGAGGGGGCACTGAAGCTTTCTTT	.	TRBV4-2	TRBJ1-1	17	.
CASSFSLLNTEAFF	TGTGCCAGCAGTTTTTCCTTGTTAAACACTGAAGCTTTCTTT	.	TRBV28	TRBJ1-1	14	.
CASSSGVPEAFF	TGTGCCAGCTCATCAGGGGTACCTGAAGCTTTCTTT	.	TRBV18	TRBJ1-1	12	once
CASTMDRGYEQYF	TGTGCCAGCACCATGGACAGGGGTTACGAGCAGTACTTC	TRBD1	TRBV12-3/TRBV12-4	TRBJ2-7	13	.
CASSYSGGGWSYEQYF	TGTGCCAGCAGTTACTCAGGGGGCGGTTGGTCCTACGAGCAGTACTTC	TRBD1	TRBV6-6	TRBJ2-7	16	.
CASSQGPRGQRAYEQYF	TGTGCCAGCAGCCAAGGGCCTAGGGGACAGCGAGCCTACGAGCAGTACTTC	TRBD1	TRBV14	TRBJ2-7	17	.
CAGSDTPSQPQHF	TGTGCCGGATCAGACACCCCGAGTCAGCCCCAGCATTTT	.	TRBV6-5	TRBJ1-5	13	once
CASSRGTGGLNTEAFF	TGTGCCAGCAGTCGCGGGACAGGGGGACTGAACACTGAAGCTTTCTTT	TRBD1	TRBV28	TRBJ1-1	16	few
CSASSGGAYNEQFF	TGCAGTGCTAGTTCCGGGGGGGCCTACAATGAGCAGTTCTTC	TRBD2	TRBV20-1	TRBJ2-1	14	once
CASSLSWAGRETQYF	TGTGCCAGCAGCCTCTCATGGGCGGGGAGAGAGACCCAGTACTTC	.	TRBV3-1/TRBV3-2	TRBJ2-5	15	.
CASSMIGRGKEKLFF	TGTGCCAGTAGTATGATTGGCAGGGGTAAGGAAAAACTGTTTTTT	.	TRBV19	TRBJ1-4	15	.
CASSPSRETYGYTF	TGTGCCAGCTCACCGTCCAGGGAGACCTATGGCTACACCTTC	.	TRBV18	TRBJ1-2	14	.
CASSDATVYEQYF	TGTGCCAGCAGCGACGCGACAGTTTACGAGCAGTACTTC	.	TRBV6-5	TRBJ2-7	13	.
CASSLRARPGNSPLHF	TGTGCCAGCAGTTTAAGGGCCCGGCCAGGGAATTCACCCCTCCACTTT	.	TRBV27	TRBJ1-6	16	.
CASSLFGGPQHF	TGTGCCAGCAGTCTATTCGGGGGGCCCCAGCATTTT	.	TRBV28	TRBJ1-5	12	.
CASRETGTGLSPLHF	TGTGCCAGCAGAGAGACCGGGACAGGGTTGTCACCCCTCCACTTT	TRBD1	TRBV2	TRBJ1-6	15	.
CASSHSSPGELFF	TGTGCCAGCAGCCACAGTTCCCCCGGGGAGCTGTTTTTT	.	TRBV5-6	TRBJ2-2	13	.